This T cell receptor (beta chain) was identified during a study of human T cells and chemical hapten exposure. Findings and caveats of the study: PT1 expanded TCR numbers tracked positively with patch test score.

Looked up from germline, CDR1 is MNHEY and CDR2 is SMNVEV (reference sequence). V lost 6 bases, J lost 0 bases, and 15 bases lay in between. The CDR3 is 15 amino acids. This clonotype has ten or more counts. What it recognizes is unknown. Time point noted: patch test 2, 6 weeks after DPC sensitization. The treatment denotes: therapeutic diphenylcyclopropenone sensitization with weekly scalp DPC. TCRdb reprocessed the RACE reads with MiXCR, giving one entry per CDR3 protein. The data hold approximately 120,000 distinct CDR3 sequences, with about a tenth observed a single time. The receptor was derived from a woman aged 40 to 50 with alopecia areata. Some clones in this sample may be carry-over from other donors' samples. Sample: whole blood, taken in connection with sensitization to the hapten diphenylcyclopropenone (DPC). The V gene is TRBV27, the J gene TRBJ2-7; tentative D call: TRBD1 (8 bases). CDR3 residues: CASRGGQGASYEQYF. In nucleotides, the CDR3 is TGTGCCAGCAGGGGAGGGCAGGGGGCCTCCTACGAGCAGTACTTC.